This TCR beta chain was captured in a study of cytomegalovirus exposure and HLA in healthy donors. PCR used 60 Vbeta primers and 13 Jbeta primers. TCRdb keeps only in-frame clones here, not all; method: immunoSEQ multiplex PCR. The sample holds 65,000 to 90,000 clones, approximately 72% seen once. CDR1 SSHAT and CDR2 FNYEAQ come from the germline V gene (reference sequence). CDR3 size: 14 residues. Between the trimmed V and J ends, which lost 6 bases and 0 bases, there was a span of 11 bases. The donors comprised healthy bone marrow donors. Sequenced sample: PBMCs. V and J are TRBV7-7 and TRBJ1-1, with D possibly being TRBD1 (6 bases). The source is a woman between 35 and 50 years old in good health and CMV-seropositive. CDR3 coding DNA: TGTGCCAGCAGACCGACAGGATTGAACACTGAAGCTTTCTTT. Translation gives CASRPTGLNTEAFF.